What follows are 32 T cell receptor beta chains derived from one specimen sequenced in a study of blood T cell repertoires in COVID-19. Sequencing was performed with immunoSEQ multiplex PCR; in TCRdb, only in-frame clones are kept and a portion is missing. The sample holds roughly 240,000 clones, 82% seen once. Sequencing was carried out using peripheral blood. The receptors shown here come from a woman older than 75 with acute or convalescent COVID-19.

The gene calls are TRBV23-1 and TRBJ2-3, with D hard to call. TRBV23-1 is placed among ORFs of uncertain function. Trimming pared 9 bases from V and 7 bases from J, leaving 8 bases between. The CDR3 loop spans 10 amino acids. DNA for the CDR3: TGCGCCAGAAGCAGGTATACGCAGTATTTT. Translating it yields CARSRYTQYF.

V and J are TRBV7-2 and TRBJ1-2, with 7 bases fitting TRBD1. In germline, CDR1 is SGHTA, CDR2 FQGNSA. Germline trimming cut 1 base from V and 0 bases from J; bases unmatched to any gene: 8. The CDR3 runs to 17 residues. The CDR3 bases are TGTGCCAGCAGCTTAGGGGGACAGACAGGGCCTAACTATGGCTACACCTTC. Protein product: CASSLGGQTGPNYGYTF.

This clone was detected once. The chain joins TRBV7-9 to TRBJ1-1; D is ambiguous. The CDR3 covers 11 residues. CDR1 is SEHNR, CDR2 FQNEAQ, per germline (reference sequence). V was cut by 5 bases and J by 7 bases, with 8 bases left in between. CDR3 residues: CASSITREAFF. In DNA form, the CDR3 reads TGTGCCAGCAGCATTACACGTGAAGCTTTCTTT. Full variable domain (remainder filled in from reference TRBV7-9 and TRBJ1-1): DTGVSQNPRHKITKRGQNVTFRCDPISEHNRLYWYRQTLGQGPEFLTYFQNEAQLEKSRLLSDRFSAERPKGSFSTLEIQRTEQGDSAMYLCASSITREAFFGQGTRLTVV.

The chain combines TRBV5-4 with TRBJ2-7; 12 nucleotides match TRBD2. The germline CDR1 and CDR2 sequences are SGHNT and YYREEE (reference sequence). The CDR3 covers 18 residues. V lost 4 bases and J lost 2; bases outside the gene matches: 13. The DNA of the CDR3 is TGTGCCAGCAGCCCCCAGCTAGCGGGAGGGCCTAGCGCCTACGAGCAGTACTTC. Its protein is CASSPQLAGGPSAYEQYF.

The chain links TRBV9 to TRBJ2-3; D gene uncertain. Germline V gene data show CDR1 as SGDLS and CDR2 as YYNGEE. The V and J ends lost 1 base and 4 bases respectively, with 13 bases between them. The length of the CDR3 is 15 residues. In nucleotides, the CDR3 is TGTGCCAGCAGCGTAATGGCGGATCGGCCAGATACGCAGTATTTT. Its translation is CASSVMADRPDTQYF.

The chain carries TRBV9 and TRBJ2-1, with a weak D call TRBD2 (6 bases). Trimming stripped 2 bases from V and 6 bases from J, with 12 bases between. The CDR3 has 14 residues. Germline CDR1 reads SGDLS; CDR2 reads YYNGEE. CDR3 in DNA: TGTGCCAGCAGCGTCGGCGGGGTAAGCAATGAGCAGTTCTTC. This codes for CASSVGGVSNEQFF.

The V and J genes are TRBV6-5 and TRBJ1-3, with 8 bases identical to TRBD1. Trimming took 9 bases from V and 4 from J; bases not matched to a gene: 8. The germline V gene encodes CDR1 MNHEY and CDR2 SVGAGI. CDR3 length: 14 amino acids. The CDR3 DNA reads as TGTGCCAGGGGGACAGGCCAGGCGGGAAACACCATATATTTT. The encoded protein is CARGTGQAGNTIYF.

The gene calls are TRBV10-3 and TRBJ2-3, with D maybe TRBD2 (6 bases). Trimming took 4 bases from V and 0 from J, leaving 11 bases between them. CDR3 size: 15 residues. The germline V gene has CDR1 ENHRY and CDR2 SYGVKD. The CDR3 nucleotides are TGTGCCATCAGTGTCGGACTACCTAGCACAGATACGCAGTATTTT. Amino acids: CAISVGLPSTDTQYF.

Only a few counts were recorded for this clone. CDR3 residues: CASSLDRGYNSPLHF. The CDR3 DNA sequence: TGTGCCAGCAGCTTAGACAGGGGGTATAATTCACCCCTCCACTTT. V usage is TRBV7-2 and J usage is TRBJ1-6; TRBD1 agrees at 8 bases. The CDR3 is 15 residues long. Germline V gene data show CDR1 as SGHTA and CDR2 as FQGNSA. V trimming: 1 base; J trimming: 4 bases; junction bases outside the gene matches: 0.

Notes on this clone: This CDR3 is also generated by other DNA sequences in the sample. The chain links TRBV29-1 to TRBJ1-1; TRBD1 is a possible D gene (5 bases). V was clipped by 5 bases and J by 2 bases, with 9 bases between them. Germline V CDR1 and CDR2: SQVTM, ANQGSEA. This CDR3 contains 12 residues. As DNA, the CDR3 is TGCAGCGTTCGGAGGGGAAACACTGAAGCTTTCTTT. Its translation: CSVRRGNTEAFF. Based on the CDR3 plus reference TRBV29-1 and TRBJ1-1, the full variable domain is SAVISQKPSRDICQRGTSLTIQCQVDSQVTMMFWYRQQPGQSLTLIATANQGSEATYESGFVIDKFPISRPNLTFSTLTVSNMSPEDSSIYLCSVRRGNTEAFFGQGTRLTVV.

The chain combines TRBV5-1 with TRBJ2-5, with a tentative D call TRBD2 (5 bases). The V end was cut by 4 bases, the J end by 0 bases, with 19 bases between. CDR1 is SGHRS, CDR2 YFSETQ, per germline. This CDR3 spans 17 amino acids. In DNA, the CDR3 is TGCGCCAGCAGCCCACCCCCGGGGAGAGGGTACCAAGAGACCCAGTACTTC. It codes for CASSPPPGRGYQETQYF.

This clone was seen once. The chain has TRBV7-9 and TRBJ2-2; D perhaps matches TRBD1 (6 bases). Between the trimmed V and J ends, which lost 6 bases and 2 bases, there was a span of 10 bases. The CDR3 runs to 14 residues. Germline-derived CDR1 and CDR2 are SEHNR and FQNEAQ (reference sequence). CDR3 nucleotide sequence: TGTGCCAGCAGTTTACAGGGCAACACCGGGGAGCTGTTTTTT. Residues: CASSLQGNTGELFF.

This chain joins TRBV5-4 and TRBJ1-2; no firm D call. V was pared by 4 bases and J by 6 bases, with 13 bases between. CDR3 length: 13 amino acids. The germline V gene encodes CDR1 SGHNT and CDR2 YYREEE (reference sequence). The DNA for the CDR3 is TGTGCCAGCAGCACCCTCTACGATCATGGCTACACCTTC. Protein: CASSTLYDHGYTF. The variable domain in full, with the rest retrieved from reference TRBV5-4 and TRBJ1-2, is ETGVTQSPTHLIKTRGQQVTLRCSSQSGHNTVSWYQQALGQGPQFIFQYYREEENGRGNFPPRFSGLQFPNYSSELNVNALELDDSALYLCASSTLYDHGYTFGSGTRLTVV.

In its sample, this clone was seen once. The gene calls are TRBV18 and TRBJ1-4; 8 bases fit TRBD1. The CDR3 has 17 residues. CDR1 is KGHSH, CDR2 LQKENI, per germline. Losses at the gene ends were 3 bases for V and 7 bases for J; bases not matched to a gene: 13. CDR3 DNA sequence: TGTGCCAGCTCACCCACCGGGACAGGCTTCTTGAGTGAAAAACTGTTTTTT. Translation gives CASSPTGTGFLSEKLFF.

This clone occurred once. The chain uses TRBV4-3 and TRBJ2-5, with TRBD2 as a possible D gene (6 bases). This CDR3 is 15 amino acids long. Germline-derived CDR1 and CDR2 are LGHNA and YSLEER. The V end was cut by 1 base, the J end by 2 bases, with 11 bases between. DNA for the CDR3: TGCGCCAGCAGCCAAGGGAGGGCTAGTCAAGAGACCCAGTACTTC. Translated: CASSQGRASQETQYF.

The rearrangement links TRBV2 to TRBJ2-2, with 7 bases identical to TRBD1. CDR1 is SNHLY, CDR2 FYNNEI, per germline. The CDR3 is 16 amino acids. J lost 4 bases, V lost 4 bases, and 9 bases had no gene match. The CDR3 loop reads CASSAKGQQFTGELFF. The CDR3 nucleotides read TGTGCCAGCAGTGCAAAGGGACAGCAATTCACCGGGGAGCTGTTTTTT. Complete variable domain (other parts from reference TRBV2 and TRBJ2-2): EPEVTQTPSHQVTQMGQEVILRCVPISNHLYFYWYRQILGQKVEFLVSFYNNEISEKSEIFDDQFSVERPDGSNFTLKIRSTKLEDSAMYFCASSAKGQQFTGELFFGEGSRLTVL.

The rearrangement links TRBV7-9 to TRBJ2-5, with 9 bases aligning to TRBD1. The germline CDR1 and CDR2 sequences are SEHNR and FQNEAQ (reference sequence). Trimming cost V 2 bases and J 5 bases; bases outside gene matches: 9. The CDR3 length is 16 residues. The CDR3 nucleotides are TGTGCCAGCAGCTTAACCCCCACAGGGGGCGCGGAGACCCAGTACTTC. Protein sequence: CASSLTPTGGAETQYF.

Concerning this clone itself: The sample holds other DNA sequences that translate to the same CDR3. The rearrangement uses TRBV29-1 and TRBJ1-5, with D perhaps TRBD1 (5 bases). V was cut by 6 bases and J by 4 bases, with 10 bases left in between. The CDR3 extends over 12 amino acids. Germline values: CDR1 SQVTM, CDR2 ANQGSEA. The CDR3 here is CSVGTGNQPQHF. In DNA, the CDR3 is TGCAGCGTCGGCACAGGTAATCAGCCCCAGCATTTT.

The gene calls are TRBV6-1 and TRBJ2-1, with D maybe TRBD2 (6 bases). The CDR3 is 17 amino acids. Germline CDR1 MNHNS, CDR2 SASEGT. V gave up 4 bases and J gave up 4 bases, with 20 bases separating them. This chain's CDR3 is CASSGHGTGGGYNEQFF. CDR3 nucleotide sequence: TGTGCCAGCAGTGGGCACGGTACCGGGGGAGGATACAATGAGCAGTTCTTC.

This clone turned up a few times. The J gene is TRBJ2-5, the V gene TRBV7-2; 13 nucleotides match TRBD2. Germline V lookup: CDR1 SGHTA, CDR2 FQGNSA. V was clipped by 5 bases and J by 5 bases; unmatched bases: 8. The CDR3 is made up of 16 amino acids. The CDR3 loop is CASSPEGTSGAETQYF. DNA of the CDR3: TGTGCCAGCAGCCCAGAGGGGACTAGCGGGGCGGAGACCCAGTACTTC.

This chain connects TRBV24-1 to TRBJ2-1, with a possible D match to TRBD1 (5 bases). The CDR3 runs 15 residues. Deletions cut 5 bases from V and 2 bases from J, with 12 bases between. Germline assignment: CDR1 KGHDR and CDR2 SFDVKD. CDR3 loop: CATSGGTGTYNEQFF. The CDR3 DNA reads TGTGCCACCAGTGGGGGAACAGGAACCTACAATGAGCAGTTCTTC.

The rearrangement joins TRBV4-1 to TRBJ2-5, with 7 bases lining up with TRBD1. This CDR3 is 14 amino acids long. CDR1 MGHRA and CDR2 YSYEKL come from the germline V gene. V lost 4 bases to trimming and J lost 4 bases; unmatched junction nucleotides: 6. The CDR3 protein is CASSLQGLGETQYF. The DNA of the CDR3 is TGCGCCAGCAGCCTACAGGGGCTCGGAGAGACCCAGTACTTC.

The chain combines TRBV3-1 (or the pseudogene TRBV3-2) with TRBJ1-4; 7 positions match TRBD1. CDR1 is LGHDT, CDR2 YNNKEL, per germline (reference sequence). The V and J ends lost 1 base and 4 bases, in that order; junction bases with no gene match: 0. The CDR3 extends over 14 amino acids. The CDR3 loop reads CASSQGDSNEKLFF. CDR3 bases: TGTGCCAGCAGCCAAGGGGACAGTAATGAAAAACTGTTTTTT.

The J gene is TRBJ2-7, the V gene TRBV5-6; 11 bases are shared with TRBD2. Germline V gene lookup returns CDR1 SGHDT and CDR2 YYEEEE. This CDR3 is built from 15 residues. The V segment lost 6 bases and the J segment 0 bases; nucleotides outside the gene matches: 5. The CDR3 DNA follows: TGTGCCAGCACCCGAACTAGCGGGGGCTCCTACGAGCAGTACTTC. It yields the protein CASTRTSGGSYEQYF.

The gene calls are TRBV28 and TRBJ2-3, with 12 bases matching TRBD2. V shed 9 bases, J shed 2 bases, and the junction held 3 bases outside the gene matches. The germline V gene has CDR1 MDHEN and CDR2 SYDVKM. The CDR3 runs 14 residues. In DNA, the CDR3 is TGTGCCAGTTGGACTAGCGGGAACACAGATACGCAGTATTTT. Translation: CASWTSGNTDTQYF.

The chain is built from TRBV6-5 and TRBJ2-7; 7 bases are a match to TRBD2. The V and J ends lost 5 bases and 4 bases, in that order; junction bases with no gene match: 11. The CDR3 has 15 amino acids. CDR1 MNHEY and CDR2 SVGAGI come from the germline V gene. CDR3 DNA: TGTGCCAGCAGTCTCGACGCGGGGGTAGGGTACGAGCAGTACTTC. Its translation: CASSLDAGVGYEQYF.

Here the CDR3 reads CASSETLGGTQYF. In nucleotides, the CDR3 is TGTGCCAGCAGTGAAACCTTAGGGGGTACGCAGTATTTT. V usage is TRBV25-1 and J usage is TRBJ2-3; D possibly corresponds to TRBD1 (6 bases). The length of the CDR3 is 13 residues. Germline assignment: CDR1 MGHDK and CDR2 SYGVNS. The V end was cut by 2 bases, the J end by 8 bases, with 11 bases between.

This clone was seen only a few times. The rearrangement joins TRBV5-1 to TRBJ1-4; D gene ambiguous. Germline CDR1 SGHRS, CDR2 YFSETQ. V gave up 2 bases and J gave up 4 bases, with 18 bases separating them. The CDR3 is 17 residues long. The chain's CDR3 is CASSFTQDFGGNEKLFF. The CDR3 DNA sequence: TGCGCCAGCAGCTTTACCCAGGACTTTGGTGGTAATGAAAAACTGTTTTTT.

V is TRBV15 and J is TRBJ1-2; D not certain. The V gene's germline CDR1 is LNHNV and CDR2 YYDKDF (reference sequence). The CDR3 length is 14 residues. The V end lost 0 bases, the J end lost 2 bases, and 7 bases lay between the germline ends. The CDR3 reads CATSRDPQNYGYTF. The CDR3 DNA follows: TGTGCCACCAGCAGAGATCCACAGAACTATGGCTACACCTTC.

The V call is TRBV11-1, the J call TRBJ1-1, with D uncertain. The CDR3 contains 14 residues. The V end lost 5 bases, the J end lost 2 bases, and 12 bases lay between the germline ends. The germline V gene has CDR1 SGHAT and CDR2 FQDESV (reference sequence). CDR3 bases: TGTGCCAGCAGCCCCAGTGCGGTAAACACTGAAGCTTTCTTT. This sequence encodes CASSPSAVNTEAFF.

The chain uses TRBV28 and TRBJ2-2, with a weak D call TRBD2 (7 bases). Germline CDR1 reads MDHEN; CDR2 reads SYDVKM. With 3 bases removed from V and 5 bases from J, the gap between germline ends came to 10 bases. The length of the CDR3 is 14 residues. The CDR3 protein is CASSLGGRTGELFF. The CDR3, as DNA: TGTGCCAGCAGTTTGGGGGGGCGGACCGGGGAGCTGTTTTTT.

The chain has TRBV6-2 or TRBV6-3 and TRBJ1-1, with D perhaps TRBD1 (6 bases). The CDR3 contains 16 residues. Germline V gives CDR1 MNHEY, CDR2 SVGEGT. The V gene lost 5 bases and the J gene lost 2 bases, with 18 bases spanning the gap. As DNA, the CDR3 is TGTGCCAGCAGTGTTCACCGGGACACCACAAACACTGAAGCTTTCTTT. This codes for CASSVHRDTTNTEAFF.